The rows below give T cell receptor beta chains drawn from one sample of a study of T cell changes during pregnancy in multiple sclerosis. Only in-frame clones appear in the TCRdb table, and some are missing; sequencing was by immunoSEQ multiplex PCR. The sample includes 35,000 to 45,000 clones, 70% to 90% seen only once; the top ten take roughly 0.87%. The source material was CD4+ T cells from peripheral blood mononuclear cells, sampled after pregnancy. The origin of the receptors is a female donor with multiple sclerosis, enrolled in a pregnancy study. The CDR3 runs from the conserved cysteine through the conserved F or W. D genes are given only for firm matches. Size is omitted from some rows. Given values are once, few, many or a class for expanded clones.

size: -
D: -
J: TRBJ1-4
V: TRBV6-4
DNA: TGTGCCAGCAGCCCCTCAAGGGCGGGGGAAAAACTGTTTTTT
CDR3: CASSPSRAGEKLFF

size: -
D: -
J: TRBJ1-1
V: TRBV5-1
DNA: TGCGCCAGCAGCCCGGGGGGCACTGAAGCTTTCTTT
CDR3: CASSPGGTEAFF

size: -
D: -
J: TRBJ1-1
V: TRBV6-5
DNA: TGTGCCAGCAGGCCTACAGGGCACAGAGGCACTGAAGCTTTCTTT
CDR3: CASRPTGHRGTEAFF

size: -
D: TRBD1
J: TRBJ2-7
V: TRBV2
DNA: TGTGCCAGCACGAGGCAGGGGGATTCCTACGAGCAGTACTTC
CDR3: CASTRQGDSYEQYF

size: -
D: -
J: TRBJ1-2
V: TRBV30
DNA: TGTGCCTGGAGCAAAGCTGGGAGCTATGGCTACACCTTC
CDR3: CAWSKAGSYGYTF

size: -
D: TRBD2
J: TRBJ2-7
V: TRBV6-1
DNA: TGTGCCAGCAGTGAACGACTAGCGGGGATCTACGAGCAGTACTTC
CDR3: CASSERLAGIYEQYF

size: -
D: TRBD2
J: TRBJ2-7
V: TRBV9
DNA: TGTGCCAGCAGCTCGGGACTAGCGGGGTACGAGCAGTACTTC
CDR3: CASSSGLAGYEQYF

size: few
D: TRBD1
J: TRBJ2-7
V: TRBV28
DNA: TGTGCCAGCAGCGCCCCGGGACAGGGGGTCTTCGAGCAGTACTTC
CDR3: CASSAPGQGVFEQYF

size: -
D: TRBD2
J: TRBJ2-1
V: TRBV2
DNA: TGTGCCAGCGGGACTAGCGGGGGGGCCTACAATGAGCAGTTCTTC
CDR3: CASGTSGGAYNEQFF

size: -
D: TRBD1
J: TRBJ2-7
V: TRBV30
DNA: TGTGCCTGGAGTGGGGGCAGAGGGGGCGCGTACGAGCAGTACTTC
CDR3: CAWSGGRGGAYEQYF

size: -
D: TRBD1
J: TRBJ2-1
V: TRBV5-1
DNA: TGCGCCAGCAGAAGGGACAGGGGGATTGGCGATGAGCAGTTCTTC
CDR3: CASRRDRGIGDEQFF

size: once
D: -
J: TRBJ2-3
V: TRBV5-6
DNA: TGTGCCAGCAGCTTGTACGGCGGTACAGATACGCAGTATTTT
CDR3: CASSLYGGTDTQYF

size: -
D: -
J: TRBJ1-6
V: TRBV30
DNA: TGTGCCTGGAGTGTCGGTTTGGCGGGGGTTGTTAATTCACCCCTCCACTTT
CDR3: CAWSVGLAGVVNSPLHF

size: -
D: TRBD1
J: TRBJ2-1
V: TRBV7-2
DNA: TGTGCCAGCAGCTTACTGGGACAGGGGATAGATGAGCAGTTCTTC
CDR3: CASSLLGQGIDEQFF

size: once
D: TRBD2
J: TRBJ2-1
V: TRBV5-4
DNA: TGTGCCAGCAGTTTTACCGGGGGGGGCTTAGGGAATGAGCAGTTCTTC
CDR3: CASSFTGGGLGNEQFF

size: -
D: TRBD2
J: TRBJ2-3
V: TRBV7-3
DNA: TGTGCCAGCAGCTCCCCCGGGACTAGCGGCACAGATACGCAGTATTTT
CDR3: CASSSPGTSGTDTQYF

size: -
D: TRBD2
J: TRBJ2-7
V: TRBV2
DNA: TGTGCCAGCGGGGGAGCGGGGGGAAGGTCCTACGAGCAGTACTTC
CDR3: CASGGAGGRSYEQYF

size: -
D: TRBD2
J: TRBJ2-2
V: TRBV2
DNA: TGTGCCAGCGCCCCTCCAGCGGGGGGACTCACCGGGGAGCTGTTTTTT
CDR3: CASAPPAGGLTGELFF

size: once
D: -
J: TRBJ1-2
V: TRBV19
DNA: TGTGCCAGTAGTATAGTTCCGGGGGTCTATGGCTACACCTTC
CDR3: CASSIVPGVYGYTF

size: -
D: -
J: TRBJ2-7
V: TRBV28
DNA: TGTGCCAGCAGTTTCAGTCAGGGGAGACCCTACGAGCAGTACTTC
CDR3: CASSFSQGRPYEQYF

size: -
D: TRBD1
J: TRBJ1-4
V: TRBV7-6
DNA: TGTGCCAGCAGCTTTACAGGGGGGGGTGAAAAACTGTTTTTT
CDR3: CASSFTGGGEKLFF

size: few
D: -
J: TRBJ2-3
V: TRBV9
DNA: TGTGCCAGCAGCGTTCTCCCGAGGCAGCAAGGCACAGATACGCAGTATTTT
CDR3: CASSVLPRQQGTDTQYF

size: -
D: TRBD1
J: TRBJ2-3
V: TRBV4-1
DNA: TGCGCCAGCAGGACAGGGGATTGGCCTAGCACAGATACGCAGTATTTT
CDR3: CASRTGDWPSTDTQYF

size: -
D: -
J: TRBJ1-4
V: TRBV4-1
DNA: TGCGCCAGCAGCCAAGAGTCATTGACTAATGAAAAACTGTTTTTT
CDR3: CASSQESLTNEKLFF

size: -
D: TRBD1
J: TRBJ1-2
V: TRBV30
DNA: TGTGCCTGGAGTGTAGACAGGGGCTATGGCTACACCTTC
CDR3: CAWSVDRGYGYTF

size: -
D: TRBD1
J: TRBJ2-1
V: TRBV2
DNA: TGTGCCAGCAGTGAATGGTTAGGGACAGGGGACAATGAGCAGTTCTTC
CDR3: CASSEWLGTGDNEQFF

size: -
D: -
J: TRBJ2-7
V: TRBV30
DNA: TGTGCCTGGAGTGTACGGGGGAGTTTGGCCTACGAGCAGTACTTC
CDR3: CAWSVRGSLAYEQYF

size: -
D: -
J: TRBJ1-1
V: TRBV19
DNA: TGTGCCAGTAGTATATGGCAGGCGGGGACTGAAGCTTTCTTT
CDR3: CASSIWQAGTEAFF

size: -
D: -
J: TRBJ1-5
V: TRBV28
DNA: TGTGCCAGCATCCCCACGGGGGGGACGCCCCAGCATTTT
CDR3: CASIPTGGTPQHF

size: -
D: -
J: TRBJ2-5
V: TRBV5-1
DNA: TGCGCCAGCACCGGACAGACAAATCAAGAGACCCAGTACTTC
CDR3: CASTGQTNQETQYF

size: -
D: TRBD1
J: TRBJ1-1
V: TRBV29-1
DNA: TGCAGCGTTTCAGGGGGCGGCACTGAAGCTTTCTTT
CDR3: CSVSGGGTEAFF

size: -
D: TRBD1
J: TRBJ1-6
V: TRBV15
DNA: TGTGCCACCAGCAGATACCCCAGGGACAGTTGGAATTCACCCCTCCACTTT
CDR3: CATSRYPRDSWNSPLHF

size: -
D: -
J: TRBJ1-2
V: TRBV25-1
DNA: TGTGCCAGCAGTTCCCAAGGGGATGGCTACACCTTC
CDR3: CASSSQGDGYTF

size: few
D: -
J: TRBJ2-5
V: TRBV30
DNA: TGTGCCTGGAGTGTAGTAGGGAGGGAGACCCAGTACTTC
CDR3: CAWSVVGRETQYF

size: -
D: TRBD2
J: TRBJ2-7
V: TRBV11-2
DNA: TGTGCCAGCAGCCAAAGGTCGGGGGGGGGCTCCTACGAGCAGTACTTC
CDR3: CASSQRSGGGSYEQYF

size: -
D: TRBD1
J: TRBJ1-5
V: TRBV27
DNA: TGTGCCAGCAGATCAACAGGGGGCTCCCTGGATCAGCCCCAGCATTTT
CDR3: CASRSTGGSLDQPQHF